The rows below give T cell receptor beta chains drawn from one sample of a study of T cell changes during pregnancy in multiple sclerosis. The assay was immunoSEQ multiplex PCR, and TCRdb's table has in-frame clones only and misses some. The table includes about 44,000 clones, approximately 95% detected once. The sample consisted of CD4+ T cells from peripheral blood mononuclear cells, taken in the first trimester of pregnancy. Every receptor here comes from a female donor with multiple sclerosis, enrolled in a pregnancy study. Both conserved end residues are part of each CDR3. The order of the fields is V gene, J gene, clone size, D gene, CDR3 protein, CDR3 DNA. A D gene is named only where the DNA matches it firmly. Expanded clones are given a class, and other clones once, few, many or no size at all.

v_gene: TRBV7-9
j_gene: TRBJ2-7
abundance: -
d_gene: -
CDR3aa: CASSKTRQGGSYEQYF
CDR3nt: TGTGCCAGCAGCAAAACCCGACAGGGAGGCTCCTACGAGCAGTACTTC

v_gene: TRBV5-1
j_gene: TRBJ2-1
abundance: -
d_gene: TRBD2
CDR3aa: CASHIAGLGNEQFF
CDR3nt: TGCGCCAGCCACATAGCGGGCCTAGGGAATGAGCAGTTCTTC

v_gene: TRBV6-1
j_gene: TRBJ1-5
abundance: -
d_gene: -
CDR3aa: CASSEMGTYSNQPQHF
CDR3nt: TGTGCCAGCAGTGAAATGGGGACTTATAGCAATCAGCCCCAGCATTTT

v_gene: TRBV5-1
j_gene: TRBJ2-1
abundance: -
d_gene: TRBD1
CDR3aa: CASSWGQGHNEQFF
CDR3nt: TGCGCCAGCAGCTGGGGACAGGGGCACAATGAGCAGTTCTTC

v_gene: TRBV5-6
j_gene: TRBJ2-1
abundance: -
d_gene: -
CDR3aa: CASSFGASPYNEQFF
CDR3nt: TGTGCCAGCAGCTTTGGGGCGAGCCCCTACAATGAGCAGTTCTTC

v_gene: TRBV18
j_gene: TRBJ1-5
abundance: -
d_gene: -
CDR3aa: CASSPTRTDQPQHF
CDR3nt: TGTGCCAGCTCACCCACACGGACAGATCAGCCCCAGCATTTT

v_gene: TRBV19
j_gene: TRBJ1-3
abundance: -
d_gene: -
CDR3aa: CASSTTQGNTIYF
CDR3nt: TGTGCCAGTAGTACGACACAGGGAAACACCATATATTTT

v_gene: TRBV7-9
j_gene: TRBJ2-7
abundance: -
d_gene: -
CDR3aa: CASSWVGPLYEQYF
CDR3nt: TGTGCCAGCAGCTGGGTGGGGCCTCTCTACGAGCAGTACTTC

v_gene: TRBV5-1
j_gene: TRBJ2-6
abundance: -
d_gene: -
CDR3aa: CASRRDSGANVLTF
CDR3nt: TGCGCCAGCAGGAGAGACTCTGGGGCCAACGTCCTGACTTTC

v_gene: TRBV25-1
j_gene: TRBJ2-5
abundance: -
d_gene: TRBD1
CDR3aa: CASREPGEGGFGTQYF
CDR3nt: TGTGCCAGCAGGGAACCTGGGGAAGGGGGCTTTGGGACCCAGTACTTC

v_gene: TRBV20-1
j_gene: TRBJ1-6
abundance: -
d_gene: -
CDR3aa: CSASQNSPLHF
CDR3nt: TGCAGTGCTAGCCAAAATTCACCCCTCCACTTT

v_gene: TRBV11-3
j_gene: TRBJ1-1
abundance: -
d_gene: -
CDR3aa: CASSSNRVGMNTEAFF
CDR3nt: TGTGCCAGCAGCTCCAACAGGGTAGGTATGAACACTGAAGCTTTCTTT

v_gene: TRBV6-5
j_gene: TRBJ1-2
abundance: -
d_gene: -
CDR3aa: CASRAPGSGGYTF
CDR3nt: TGTGCCAGCAGAGCACCAGGGTCAGGCGGCTACACCTTC

v_gene: TRBV4-1
j_gene: TRBJ1-2
abundance: -
d_gene: -
CDR3aa: CASSQDGSGETYTF
CDR3nt: TGCGCCAGCAGCCAAGATGGCTCGGGGGAAACCTACACCTTC

v_gene: TRBV15
j_gene: TRBJ1-5
abundance: once
d_gene: TRBD1
CDR3aa: CATSNRDRGDQPQHF
CDR3nt: TGTGCCACCAGCAACCGGGACAGGGGCGATCAGCCCCAGCATTTT

v_gene: TRBV5-1
j_gene: TRBJ2-3
abundance: -
d_gene: -
CDR3aa: CASSLEKIVTDTQYF
CDR3nt: TGCGCCAGCAGCTTGGAGAAAATAGTGACAGATACGCAGTATTTT

v_gene: TRBV6-1
j_gene: TRBJ1-2
abundance: -
d_gene: -
CDR3aa: CASSTGTYGYTF
CDR3nt: TGTGCCAGCAGTACAGGGACCTATGGCTACACCTTC

v_gene: TRBV5-1
j_gene: TRBJ2-5
abundance: -
d_gene: TRBD2
CDR3aa: CASSPGLAGGQETQYF
CDR3nt: TGCGCCAGCAGCCCAGGACTAGCGGGGGGCCAAGAGACCCAGTACTTC